This T cell receptor beta chain stems from a study of blood T cell repertoires in COVID-19. Study-wide context: Whether acute or convalescent, the COVID-19 samples came from the United States, Italy and Spain.

In the original processing: Amplified reference gene primers provided the basis for estimating nucleated cell counts. Profiled with immunoSEQ multiplex PCR; TCRdb holds only in-frame clones, not every one. D and trimming come from the DNA, and the V and J calls and clone size come from that table. The sample includes some 20,000 clones, 91% of them seen just once. Looked up from germline, CDR1 is LNHDA and CDR2 is SQIVND (reference sequence). CDR3 size: 16 residues. Trimming stripped 3 bases from V and 0 bases from J, with 14 bases between. Sequencing was done on a sample of peripheral blood. The genes are TRBV19 and TRBJ1-2, with D tentatively TRBD1 (6 bases). This receptor was identified in a human donor in a cohort sampled during active COVID-19. The CDR3 loop reads CASSIGARTANYGYTF. The CDR3 DNA reads as TGTGCCAGTAGTATCGGGGCTAGGACAGCTAACTATGGCTACACCTTC.